This T cell receptor (beta chain) came from a study of blood T cell repertoires in COVID-19. Study as a whole: T cells, B-cell-depleted T cells, or PBMCs provided the cDNA or gDNA that served as material.

TCRdb's table, derived via immunoSEQ multiplex PCR, lists solely in-frame clones and lacks some. This table holds roughly 160,000 clones, approximately 80% found once. Participants' reported clinical history set cohort assignment. What the recovered Cohort 3 donors had was two negative PCRs, clearance, or symptom resolution. After removal of 6 bases from V and 3 bases from J, the junction contained 11 bases not matched to a gene. The CDR3 totals 16 residues. CDR1 is MDHEN, CDR2 SYDVKM, per germline. The sample taken for sequencing was PBMCs or T cells enriched from blood (not recorded which). This chain links TRBV28 with TRBJ1-5; 7 bases are shared with TRBD1. The TCR was taken from a man aged 50 to 60 who had recovered from COVID-19. CDR3 bases: TGTGCCAGCAGCCTAACAGGGGTCAGTGACAATCAGCCCCAGCATTTT. It codes for CASSLTGVSDNQPQHF.